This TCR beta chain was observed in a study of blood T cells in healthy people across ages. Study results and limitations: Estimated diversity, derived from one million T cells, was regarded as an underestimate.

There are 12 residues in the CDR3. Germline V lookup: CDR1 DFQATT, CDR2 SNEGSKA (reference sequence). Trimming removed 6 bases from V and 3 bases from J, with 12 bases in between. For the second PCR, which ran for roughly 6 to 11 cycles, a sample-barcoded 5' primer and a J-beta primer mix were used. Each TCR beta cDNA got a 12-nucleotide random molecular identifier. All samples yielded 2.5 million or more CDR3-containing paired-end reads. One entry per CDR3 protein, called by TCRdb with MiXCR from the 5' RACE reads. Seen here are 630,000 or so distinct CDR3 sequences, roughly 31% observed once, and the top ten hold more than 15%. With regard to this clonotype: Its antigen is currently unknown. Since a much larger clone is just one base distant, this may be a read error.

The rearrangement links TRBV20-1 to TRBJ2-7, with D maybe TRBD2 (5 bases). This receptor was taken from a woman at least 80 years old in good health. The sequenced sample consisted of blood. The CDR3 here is CSAGRGRYEQYF. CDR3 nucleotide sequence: TGCAGTGCGGGCAGAGGGCGCTACGAGCAGTACTTC.